The sequence of this T cell receptor (beta chain) was determined in a study of T cell repertoires in cytomegalovirus infection. Study-level background: Through public TCR beta signatures, both CMV infection and matching HLA type were indicated.

TCRdb recomputed calls from the reads with MiXCR, one row per CDR3 protein. Among hundreds of thousands of distinct CDR3 sequences listed, roughly a sixth were seen once. Whole-study findings and limits: Across the ex vivo response, the dominant clonotypes were HLA-C-restricted CMV-specific TCR beta clonotypes. Identification of carriers of CMV plus the relevant HLA was performed using cumulative public TCR beta family frequency.

CDR1 and CDR2 (germline): SGHTA, FQGTGA. This CDR3 comprises 14 residues. Between the trimmed V and J ends, which lost 3 bases and 4 bases, there was a span of 9 bases. This clonotype was detected many times. Its antigen is currently unknown. The TCR was taken from a human donor in good health (CMV status not recorded). Some clones in this sample may be carry-over from other donors' samples. The chain is built from TRBV7-3 and TRBJ2-2, with D possibly being TRBD1 (5 bases). Sample: PBMCs. CDR3 loop: CASSLQGLTGELFF. The CDR3, as DNA: TGTGCCAGCAGCTTGCAGGGTCTCACCGGGGAGCTGTTTTTT.